The 20 T cell receptor beta chains reported below all come from one sample, sequenced in a study of T cell responses to AZD1222 COVID-19 vaccine (dated by TCRdb to about 2021). What this sample's time point label stands for: baseline before first vaccination. The method was the immunoSEQ multiplex PCR assay. TCRdb retrieved this table from immuneACCESS and kept in-frame rearrangements only. Not all clones are present; in checked studies, unresolved V genes account for under half, and no reason is known for the remainder. The sample table contains some 150,000 clones; only one count was recorded for 90% to 95% of them. The ten biggest clones cover more than 0.8% of the sample. Specimen: peripheral blood, collected on day 0 of AZD1222 vaccination. The receptors were sampled from an adult in good health.

The rearrangement uses TRBV4-2 and TRBJ1-2; no definite D call. Germline V gives CDR1 LGHNA, CDR2 YNFKEQ. This CDR3 comprises 12 residues. Trimming cost V 2 bases and J 3 bases, with 4 bases left between them. The DNA of the CDR3 is TGTGCCAGCAGCCAATTCGACTATGGCTACACCTTC. It translates to CASSQFDYGYTF.

This chain links TRBV5-1 with TRBJ2-1; TRBD1 might be the D (5 bases). V was cut by 0 bases and J by 2 bases, with 12 bases left in between. Germline CDR1 reads SGHRS; CDR2 reads YFSETQ. CDR3 length equals 16 residues. The CDR3 DNA reads as TGCGCCAGCAGCTTGGAAGCAGGGTGGGCCTACAATGAGCAGTTCTTC. Its protein product is CASSLEAGWAYNEQFF.

J is TRBJ1-3 and V is TRBV6-5, with D possibly matching TRBD1 (5 bases). This CDR3 has 15 amino acids. Germline V gene lookup returns CDR1 MNHEY and CDR2 SVGAGI. Trimming shortened V by 6 bases and J by 0 bases, and 12 bases separated the two germline ends. In nucleotides, the CDR3 is TGTGCCAGCAGGAACTCCAGGGTCTCTGGAAACACCATATATTTT. As protein: CASRNSRVSGNTIYF.

The V call is TRBV6-5, the J call TRBJ1-3; D is unresolved. This CDR3 is 14 amino acids long. V was pared by 6 bases and J by 1 base, with 10 bases between. Germline values: CDR1 MNHEY, CDR2 SVGAGI. CDR3 sequence reads: CASRTRFSGNTIYF. The CDR3 nucleotides read TGTGCCAGCAGAACAAGGTTTTCTGGAAACACCATATATTTT.

The chain has TRBV2 and TRBJ1-1, with a weak D call TRBD1 (5 bases). CDR1 is SNHLY and CDR2 is FYNNEI in the germline V gene. The germline V and J ends were trimmed by 6 bases and 8 bases, with 13 bases remaining between them. The CDR3 totals 12 residues. CDR3 bases: TGTGCCAGCAGGAGACAGACCTTAGAAGCTTTCTTT. Protein: CASRRQTLEAFF.

The chain couples TRBV2 to TRBJ1-5; possibly TRBD1 for D (5 bases). Germline V CDR1 and CDR2: SNHLY, FYNNEI. This CDR3 has 15 residues. V gave up 5 bases and J gave up 3 bases, with 14 bases separating them. The CDR3 nucleotides are TGTGCCAGCAGTCCATCCCGGGGACCCAATCAGCCCCAGCATTTT. Translation: CASSPSRGPNQPQHF.

This clone was seen only once. V gene TRBV18 combines with J gene TRBJ1-6; perhaps TRBD1 as D (6 bases). The CDR3 is 16 residues long. Germline V CDR1 and CDR2: KGHSH, LQKENI. V was trimmed by 0 bases and J by 7 bases, leaving 13 bases between them. This chain's CDR3 is CASSPPVQGRNSPLHF. The CDR3 coding sequence is TGTGCCAGCTCACCACCGGTACAGGGACGGAATTCACCCCTCCACTTT. Looking up the rest from reference TRBV18 and TRBJ1-6 gives the full variable domain: NAGVMQNPRHLVRRRGQEARLRCSPMKGHSHVYWYRQLPEEGLKFMVYLQKENIIDESGMPKERFSAEFPKEGPSILRIQQVVRGDSAAYFCASSPPVQGRNSPLHFGNGTRLTVT.

A remark on this clone: This CDR3 is also generated by other DNA sequences in the sample. The chain combines TRBV30 with TRBJ1-3; D uncertain. The CDR3 is made up of 13 amino acids. V shed 0 bases and J shed 5 bases, with 8 bases lying between them. Germline V gene lookup returns CDR1 GTSNPN and CDR2 SVGIG (reference sequence). CDR3 in amino acids: CAWSVSGRNTIYF. Written as DNA, the CDR3 is TGTGCCTGGAGTGTGTCAGGTCGAAACACCATATATTTT.

The chain combines TRBV27 with TRBJ2-1, with 7 positions matching TRBD1. CDR3 length equals 15 residues. The trim removed 3 bases at V and 4 bases at J, leaving 6 bases unmatched. Germline CDR1 is MNHEY and CDR2 is SMNVEV (reference sequence). DNA for the CDR3: TGTGCCAGCAGTTTTACAGGGGTAAAATACAATGAGCAGTTCTTC. Protein: CASSFTGVKYNEQFF.

V usage is TRBV10-3 and J usage is TRBJ1-2; tentatively, D is TRBD1 (6 bases). This CDR3 region has 13 residues. CDR1 is ENHRY, CDR2 SYGVKD, per germline. Trimming took 6 bases from V and 7 from J, leaving 15 bases between them. CDR3 protein: CAIRLQGIGGYTF. CDR3 bases: TGTGCCATCAGGTTACAGGGAATCGGTGGCTACACCTTC.

The chain couples TRBV11-2 to TRBJ1-6; TRBD1 might be the D (6 bases). This CDR3 is built from 18 residues. CDR1 SGHAT and CDR2 FQNNGV come from the germline V gene. Trimming removed 8 bases at V and 2 bases at J, with 22 bases between. The CDR3 coding sequence is TGTGCCAGCCCAGCTTGGGAGGGGGACGGGACCTATAATTCACCCCTCCACTTT. It specifies CASPAWEGDGTYNSPLHF. Complete variable domain (other parts from reference TRBV11-2 and TRBJ1-6): EAGVAQSPRYKIIEKRQSVAFWCNPISGHATLYWYQQILGQGPKLLIQFQNNGVVDDSQLPKDRFSAERLKGVDSTLKIQPAKLEDSAVYLCASPAWEGDGTYNSPLHFGNGTRLTVT.

The rearrangement links TRBV11-3 to TRBJ2-2; TRBD1 aligns across 7 bases. Trimming cost V 3 bases and J 3 bases; bases outside gene matches: 1. The CDR3 is 14 residues long. Germline CDR1 is SGHNT and CDR2 is YENEEA. CDR3 amino acids: CASSFDRDTGELFF. The CDR3 DNA reads as TGTGCCAGCAGCTTCGACAGGGACACCGGGGAGCTGTTTTTT.

This clone was recorded a few times. The chain has TRBV13 and TRBJ1-1; the D is unclear. The CDR3 extends over 15 amino acids. The ends were cut back, 0 bases at V and 0 bases at J, with 8 bases in the middle. Germline lookup yields CDR1 PRHDT and CDR2 FYEKMQ (reference sequence). The CDR3 loop reads CASSLGGPLNTEAFF. In DNA form, the CDR3 reads TGTGCCAGCAGCTTAGGCGGACCTTTGAACACTGAAGCTTTCTTT.

The chain links TRBV13 to TRBJ1-1; D is perhaps TRBD1 (5 bases). The CDR3 is made up of 17 amino acids. The germline CDR1 and CDR2 sequences are PRHDT and FYEKMQ (reference sequence). Trimming stripped 4 bases from V and 0 bases from J, with 18 bases between. The CDR3 sequence is CASSSVSLRGLNTEAFF. CDR3 nucleotides: TGTGCCAGCAGCTCGGTATCTTTGCGGGGACTGAACACTGAAGCTTTCTTT. Using reference TRBV13 and TRBJ1-1 for the parts outside the CDR3, the full variable domain is AAGVIQSPRHLIKEKRETATLKCYPIPRHDTVYWYQQGPGQDPQFLISFYEKMQSDKGSIPDRFSAQQFSDYHSELNMSSLELGDSALYFCASSSVSLRGLNTEAFFGQGTRLTVV.

The chain has TRBV12-3 or TRBV12-4 and TRBJ1-1, with 7 positions matching TRBD1. The CDR3 runs to 11 residues. The V and J ends lost 6 bases and 8 bases, in that order; junction bases with no gene match: 3. The CDR3 nucleotides read TGTGCCAGCAGCATGACAGGGGAAGCTTTCTTT. Translating it yields CASSMTGEAFF.

The CDR3: CASSQGVNEQFF. The CDR3 region has the DNA TGTGCCAGCAGCCAGGGGGTCAATGAGCAGTTCTTC. V gene TRBV6-5 combines with J gene TRBJ2-1, with 7 bases matching TRBD1. Per the germline V gene, CDR1 is MNHEY and CDR2 is SVGAGI. The CDR3 sequence is 12 residues long. The V segment lost 6 bases and the J segment 6 bases; nucleotides outside the gene matches: 2.

The chain joins TRBV3-1 (or the pseudogene TRBV3-2) to TRBJ1-4; D gene unclear. V was shortened by 1 base and J by 3 bases, with 12 bases between the two germline ends. Per germline, CDR1 LGHDT and CDR2 YNNKEL (reference sequence). This CDR3 has 16 residues. Here the CDR3 DNA reads TGTGCCAGCAGCCAAGGTAGGGAGTGGTCTAATGAAAAACTGTTTTTT. Translating gives CASSQGREWSNEKLFF.

The chain combines TRBV4-1 with TRBJ1-2; D unresolved. V lost 7 bases, J lost 4 bases, and 13 bases lay in between. In germline, CDR1 is MGHRA, CDR2 YSYEKL. The CDR3 totals 13 residues. Here the CDR3 DNA reads TGCGCCAGCACCCCCAGTTACTCCTATGGCTACACCTTC. Translation: CASTPSYSYGYTF.

The gene calls are TRBV7-3 and TRBJ1-1, with a tentative D call TRBD1 (5 bases). The CDR3 loop spans 13 amino acids. The V gene's germline CDR1 is SGHTA and CDR2 FQGTGA. With 2 bases removed from V and 7 bases from J, the gap between germline ends came to 11 bases. CDR3 loop: CASSLERGVEAFF. The CDR3, as DNA: TGTGCCAGCAGCTTAGAGCGGGGGGTTGAAGCTTTCTTT.

This rearrangement joins TRBV19 to TRBJ2-5, with 9 bases fitting TRBD1. This CDR3 is built from 14 residues. Trimming took 3 bases from V and 2 from J; bases not matched to a gene: 1. CDR1 is LNHDA, CDR2 SQIVND, per germline (reference sequence). Written as DNA, the CDR3 is TGTGCCAGTAGTATGGGGACAGGGCAAGAGACCCAGTACTTC. Its translation: CASSMGTGQETQYF.